This T cell receptor (beta chain) was sequenced for a study of T-cell memory formation after mild COVID-19. Overall study context: TCR clusters showed largely donor specificity. General observations from the study: There were some responding clones in pre-infection memory, which suggested that cross-reactive memory had joined. Mostly located in CM and EM were contracting CD4+ clones, with contracting CD8+ clones located in EMRA. Whereas later expanders leaned CD4+, clones contracting day 15 to 85 showed a balanced CD4/CD8 makeup.

TCRdb called the 5' RACE reads again in MiXCR, with one record for every CDR3 protein. Of roughly 510,000 distinct CDR3 sequences listed, 17% are singletons. This CDR3 is built from 13 residues. Trimming took 5 bases from V and 7 from J; bases not matched to a gene: 3. Germline lookup yields CDR1 SSHAT and CDR2 FNYEAQ (reference sequence). Of note for this clonotype: Its antigen is still unknown.

Sequencing was carried out using PBMCs or a T cell subset sorted from them (not recorded which). V gene TRBV7-7 combines with J gene TRBJ2-1; TRBD1 matches at 9 bases. This sequence originates from an adult woman who had mild COVID-19 (a few samples of this study predate the infection). Cell type and time point are not known. Here the CDR3 DNA reads TGTGCCAGCAGCCATGGGACAGGGAATGAGCAGTTCTTC. This sequence encodes CASSHGTGNEQFF.